This TCR beta chain emerged from a study of shared clonotypes between healthy human individuals. Study background: The people who gave samples were two women and three men aged 18 to 49.

CDR1 SNHLY and CDR2 FYNNEI come from the germline V gene. The CDR3 length is 15 residues. The V segment lost 8 bases and the J segment 5 bases; nucleotides outside the gene matches: 10. Assay: immunoSEQ multiplex PCR; the TCRdb copy retains only in-frame clones and omits some. The sample has approximately 1,500,000 clones, 95% to 99% seen once; the top ten hold about 0.45%. The source is a man between 25 and 39 years old in good health. Sequenced sample: naive CD4+ T cells sorted from blood. Stated subset: CD45RA+ positively selected. This chain connects TRBV2 to TRBJ1-5, with TRBD1 matching over 9 bases. The CDR3 nucleotides read TGTGCCAGCCGAAAACAGGGGGCAGGTTATCAGCCCCAGCATTTT. Residues: CASRKQGAGYQPQHF.